This T cell receptor beta chain came from a study of T cell responses to AZD1222 COVID-19 vaccine. Study results and limitations: CD4 TCRs covered the whole spike, strongest at regions 160-218 and 743-854. White British ancestry dominated among donors, who included more females, and clonal diversity was possibly underestimated. Targets within unmutated variant regions were reportedly found for nearly half of spike-specific TCRs.

For this clone: Its antigen is not known.

After removal of 3 bases from V and 4 bases from J, the junction contained 4 bases not matched to a gene. The CDR3 totals 14 residues. Germline CDR1 is SGHRS and CDR2 is YFSETQ. Clones were read by immunoSEQ multiplex PCR, and TCRdb kept only the in-frame ones, dropping some. The table shows 50,000 to 75,000 clones, with about 88% occurring only once. This specimen consisted of peripheral blood, obtained 28 days after the second AZD1222 dose. This chain joins TRBV5-1 and TRBJ1-3; 7 bases map to TRBD1. The source of this sequence is an adult who received the AZD1222 COVID-19 vaccine. CDR3 sequence: CASSWTGGGNTIYF. CDR3 DNA sequence: TGCGCCAGCAGCTGGACAGGTGGGGGAAACACCATATATTTT.